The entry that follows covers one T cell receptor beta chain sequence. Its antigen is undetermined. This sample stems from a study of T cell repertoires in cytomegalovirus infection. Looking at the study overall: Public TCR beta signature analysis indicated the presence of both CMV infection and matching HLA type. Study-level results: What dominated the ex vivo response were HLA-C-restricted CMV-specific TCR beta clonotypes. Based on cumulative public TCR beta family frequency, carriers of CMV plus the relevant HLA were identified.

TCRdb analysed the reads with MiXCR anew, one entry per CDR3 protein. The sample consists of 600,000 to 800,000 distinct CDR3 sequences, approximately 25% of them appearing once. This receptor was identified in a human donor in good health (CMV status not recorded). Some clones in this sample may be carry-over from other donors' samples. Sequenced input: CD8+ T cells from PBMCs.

The chain's CDR3 is CASSLGGTRTGELFF. CDR3 DNA: TGTGCCAGCAGCTTAGGAGGGACAAGAACCGGGGAGCTGTTTTTT. The chain uses TRBV7-9 and TRBJ2-2, with D maybe TRBD1 (6 bases). CDR3 size: 15 residues. Germline V lookup: CDR1 SEHNR, CDR2 FQNEAQ (reference sequence). Trimming removed 1 base at V and 5 bases at J, with 11 bases between. The complete variable domain, with remaining parts taken from reference TRBV7-9 and TRBJ2-2, reads DTGVSQNPRHKITKRGQNVTFRCDPISEHNRLYWYRQTLGQGPEFLTYFQNEAQLEKSRLLSDRFSAERPKGSFSTLEIQRTEQGDSAMYLCASSLGGTRTGELFFGEGSRLTVL.